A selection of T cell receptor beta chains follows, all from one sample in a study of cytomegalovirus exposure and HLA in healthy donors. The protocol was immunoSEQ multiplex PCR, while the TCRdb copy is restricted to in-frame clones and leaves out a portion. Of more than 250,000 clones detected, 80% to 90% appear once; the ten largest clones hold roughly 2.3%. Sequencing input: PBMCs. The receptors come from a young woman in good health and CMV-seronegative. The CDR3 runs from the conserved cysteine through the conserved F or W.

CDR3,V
CARQDRSRSPLHF,TRBV6-6
CASPDRVSDYGYTF,TRBV6-1
CASSLGLAVYNEQFF,TRBV7-2
CASRGSGGADEQFF,TRBV6-7
CASSYSETAYGYTF,TRBV27
CSSSLWGQGAGNSPLHF,TRBV7-9
CASSFRTSGGGTDTQYF,TRBV9
CASSLEAADTQYF,TRBV11-2
CASSLGGGLSYNEQFF,TRBV11-2
CASSGQGTEQYF,TRBV6-1
CSVDLGQGASYGYTF,TRBV29-1
CASSPTRGEDRAAEAFF,TRBV18
CASSFRSGGVEQFF,TRBV27
CSVVSRLAGDQETQYF,TRBV29-1
CATSRFPSGKNTEAFF,TRBV27
CASSLDRSSTEAFF,TRBV5-1
CASSELGKRGGRETQYF,TRBV2
CASSASRTAQLPYGYTF,TRBV9
CASSLGLAYEQYF,TRBV27
CATSRVLDSTEAFF,TRBV15
CASSEYSKAEAFF,TRBV6-5
CASSVVRGPINTEAFF,TRBV9